Each of the 5 T cell receptor beta chains below was sequenced from the same sample in a study of cytomegalovirus exposure and HLA in healthy donors. Libraries were prepared by immunoSEQ multiplex PCR; TCRdb keeps only in-frame clonotypes and omits some of them. The data contain 200,000 to 300,000 clones, less than 95% of them singletons. The sample consisted of PBMCs. The receptors were gathered from a woman in her 30s in good health and CMV-seronegative.

V is TRBV18 and J is TRBJ2-1; 11 bases agree with TRBD1. The CDR3 extends over 18 amino acids. Germline V lookup: CDR1 KGHSH, CDR2 LQKENI. The V and J ends lost 0 bases and 9 bases, in that order; junction bases with no gene match: 13. This CDR3 is CASSPPGQGGSGRSEQFF. The CDR3 DNA sequence: TGTGCCAGCTCACCACCGGGACAGGGGGGTAGCGGGAGAAGTGAGCAGTTCTTC.

To note about this clone: The identical CDR3 is also encoded by other nucleotide sequences in the sample. The genes are TRBV6-5 and TRBJ2-7, with no clear D. Germline V CDR1 and CDR2: MNHEY, SVGAGI. The CDR3 contains 11 residues. V lost 0 bases, J lost 6 bases, and 3 bases lay in between. CDR3 region: CASSYSGEQYF. Written as DNA, the CDR3 is TGTGCCAGCAGTTACTCGGGCGAGCAGTACTTC.

This clone was picked up one time. The rearrangement joins TRBV6-4 to TRBJ2-3, with D tentatively TRBD2 (5 bases). CDR3 length: 15 amino acids. V was trimmed by 2 bases and J by 3 bases, leaving 12 bases between them. CDR1 is MRHNA and CDR2 is SNTAGT in the germline V gene. CDR3 sequence reads: CASSDRGRRTDTQYF. CDR3 nucleotide sequence: TGTGCCAGCAGTGACCGAGGGAGACGAACAGATACGCAGTATTTT.

The V and J genes are TRBV20-1 and TRBJ2-7; D remains unclear. This CDR3 comprises 11 residues. Germline values: CDR1 DFQATT, CDR2 SNEGSKA (reference sequence). The ends were cut back, 1 base at V and 4 bases at J, with 5 bases in the middle. The DNA for the CDR3 is TGCAGTGCTAGAGGAGAGTACGAGCAGTACTTC. It translates to CSARGEYEQYF.

The chain carries TRBV4-1 and TRBJ2-7, with 8 bases matching TRBD2. CDR3 length: 15 residues. V dropped 2 bases and J dropped 4; count of bases not matched to a gene: 7. CDR1 and CDR2 (germline): MGHRA, YSYEKL. This chain's CDR3 is CASSQRAGVRYEQYF. CDR3 DNA: TGCGCCAGCAGCCAAAGAGCGGGAGTTCGGTACGAGCAGTACTTC.